This T cell receptor beta chain was observed in a study of PD-1 blockade in classical Hodgkin lymphoma. Study-level points and caveats: Compared with healthy donors, newly diagnosed patients reportedly showed lower baseline TCR diversity.

Autologous stem cell transplantation was followed by relapse in every patient, and brentuximab vedotin exposure varied. Concerning this clone itself: Its antigen remains unidentified.

V shed 0 bases and J shed 0 bases, with 7 bases lying between them. This CDR3 comprises 15 residues. Germline V gives CDR1 SGHTA, CDR2 FQGTGA. Clones were sequenced by immunoSEQ multiplex PCR, and TCRdb holds only the in-frame ones, with some missing. The profile shows some 100,000 clones, around 89% of them singletons. This sequence originates from a human donor with classical Hodgkin lymphoma. The material sequenced was peripheral blood mononuclear cells (PBMCs), taken before the second cycle of nivolumab. The genes are TRBV7-3 and TRBJ2-3; no definite D call. CDR3 nucleotides: TGTGCCAGCAGCTTAACTCTAGTTAGCACAGATACGCAGTATTTT. Translating gives CASSLTLVSTDTQYF.